This passage covers 17 T cell receptor beta chains from one sample sequenced in a study of blood T cell repertoires in COVID-19. Here immunoSEQ multiplex PCR was the method, and the copy in TCRdb shows in-frame clones only, minus some. This table holds about 370,000 clones, around 87% found once. The sequenced sample consisted of peripheral blood. The source is a woman aged 25 to 39 with COVID-19, enrolled during active disease.

The chain uses TRBV28 and TRBJ2-2, with 7 bases lining up with TRBD1. This CDR3 is 15 amino acids long. Germline V CDR1 and CDR2: MDHEN, SYDVKM. Unmatched junction bases numbered 6, after V lost 5 bases and J lost 3 bases. CDR3 sequence: CASSPGTVHTGELFF. The CDR3 region has the DNA TGTGCCAGCAGTCCCGGGACAGTCCACACCGGGGAGCTGTTTTTT.

The DNA for the CDR3 is TGTGCCAGCAGGCCGGGACAGACTAATGAAAAACTGTTTTTT. It translates to CASRPGQTNEKLFF. V gene TRBV28 combines with J gene TRBJ1-4; 7 bases align to TRBD1. The V and J ends lost 6 bases and 2 bases, in that order; junction bases with no gene match: 3. This CDR3 spans 14 amino acids. CDR1 is MDHEN and CDR2 is SYDVKM in the germline V gene.

The chain recombines TRBV30 with TRBJ2-7, with D unclear. Per germline, CDR1 GTSNPN and CDR2 SVGIG (reference sequence). The ends were cut back, 0 bases at V and 2 bases at J, with 5 bases in the middle. This CDR3 spans 12 amino acids. In nucleotides, the CDR3 is TGTGCCTGGAGTGTATACACCTACGAGCAGTACTTC. Translation gives CAWSVYTYEQYF. The full variable domain, its missing parts supplied by reference TRBV30 and TRBJ2-7, is SQTIHQWPATLVQPVGSPLSLECTVEGTSNPNLYWYRQAAGRGLQLLFYSVGIGQISSEVPQNLSASRPQDRQFILSSKKLLLSDSGFYLCAWSVYTYEQYFGPGTRLTVT.

The chain links TRBV5-1 to TRBJ2-1, with 13 bases that match TRBD2. The germline V gene encodes CDR1 SGHRS and CDR2 YFSETQ. V was pared by 4 bases and J by 8 bases, with 12 bases of the junction left unmatched. The CDR3 sequence is 17 residues long. The chain's CDR3 is CASSPRTSGSSLYEQFF. DNA for the CDR3: TGCGCCAGCAGCCCCCGGACTAGCGGGAGTAGTCTCTATGAGCAGTTCTTC. Complete variable domain (other parts from reference TRBV5-1 and TRBJ2-1): KAGVTQTPRYLIKTRGQQVTLSCSPISGHRSVSWYQQTPGQGLQFLFEYFSETQRNKGNFPGRFSGRQFSNSRSEMNVSTLELGDSALYLCASSPRTSGSSLYEQFFGPGTRLTVL.

The chain uses TRBV28 and TRBJ2-3, with D possibly being TRBD1 (6 bases). This CDR3 comprises 15 residues. CDR1 and CDR2 from the germline V gene are MDHEN and SYDVKM. The V and J ends lost 3 bases and 4 bases respectively, with 14 bases between them. The chain's CDR3 is CASSLGDMFADTQYF. The CDR3 DNA sequence: TGTGCCAGCAGTTTGGGGGACATGTTCGCAGATACGCAGTATTTT. The full variable domain, in which reference TRBV28 and TRBJ2-3 provide the parts outside the CDR3, is DVKVTQSSRYLVKRTGEKVFLECVQDMDHENMFWYRQDPGLGLRLIYFSYDVKMKEKGDIPEGYSVSREKKERFSLILESASTNQTSMYLCASSLGDMFADTQYFGPGTRLTVL.

The gene calls are TRBV7-9 and TRBJ2-5; D gene ambiguous. CDR1 and CDR2 from the germline V gene are SEHNR and FQNEAQ (reference sequence). The CDR3 has 12 residues. Trimming left V 7 bases short and J 0 bases short, with 6 bases between. The CDR3 nucleotides are TGTGCCAGCAACGGAGACCAAGAGACCCAGTACTTC. This translates into CASNGDQETQYF.

The chain links TRBV20-1 to TRBJ2-7; D is unclear. CDR3 length equals 9 residues. Germline CDR1 DFQATT, CDR2 SNEGSKA (reference sequence). Deletions cut 4 bases from V and 12 bases from J, with 10 bases between. In DNA, the CDR3 is TGCAGTGCTAAAGATTATCCGTACTTC. It encodes CSAKDYPYF.

The rearrangement links TRBV29-1 to TRBJ2-3; 9 bases match TRBD2. V trimming: 5 bases; J trimming: 4 bases; junction bases outside the gene matches: 13. CDR3 length: 16 amino acids. Germline V gene data show CDR1 as SQVTM and CDR2 as ANQGSEA. The CDR3 here is CSVWLGRAGGPDTQYF. The CDR3 DNA is TGCAGCGTTTGGTTAGGTAGGGCGGGGGGGCCAGATACGCAGTATTTT.

This chain uses TRBV7-3 with TRBJ2-1, with 9 nucleotides matching TRBD1. CDR1 is SGHTA and CDR2 is FQGTGA in the germline V gene. The V and J ends lost 1 base and 8 bases, in that order; junction bases with no gene match: 3. The CDR3 has 14 residues. In nucleotides, the CDR3 is TGTGCCAGCAGCTTAAGCAGGACAGGGGATGAGCAGTTCTTC. It codes for CASSLSRTGDEQFF.

V gene TRBV27 combines with J gene TRBJ1-3; D may be TRBD1 (5 bases). The ends were cut back, 3 bases at V and 3 bases at J, with 6 bases in the middle. Per germline, CDR1 MNHEY and CDR2 SMNVEV (reference sequence). The CDR3 length is 13 residues. The CDR3 nucleotides read TGTGCCAGCAGTTTCAGGGATGGAAACACCATATATTTT. Its translation is CASSFRDGNTIYF.

This chain uses TRBV3-1 (or the pseudogene TRBV3-2) with TRBJ2-7; D may be TRBD2 (5 bases). Germline V gene sequence: CDR1 LGHDT, CDR2 YNNKEL (reference sequence). The germline V and J ends were trimmed by 5 bases and 3 bases, with 8 bases remaining between them. The CDR3 consists of 12 residues. Here the CDR3 DNA reads TGTGCCAGCAGCTTCGGGGACTACGAGCAGTACTTC. Protein product: CASSFGDYEQYF.

J is TRBJ2-7 and V is TRBV27; 8 bases line up with TRBD2. The V gene end was trimmed by 6 bases and the J gene end by 2 bases; junction bases not matched to a gene: 9. The length of the CDR3 is 15 residues. Germline CDR1 reads MNHEY; CDR2 reads SMNVEV (reference sequence). The CDR3 sequence is CASSRGTSGPYEQYF. The CDR3 DNA sequence: TGTGCCAGCAGCCGGGGAACTAGCGGCCCCTACGAGCAGTACTTC.

The chain has TRBV29-1 and TRBJ2-7; 7 nucleotides line up with TRBD2. Germline values: CDR1 SQVTM, CDR2 ANQGSEA. The V and J ends lost 6 bases and 3 bases, in that order; junction bases with no gene match: 2. The CDR3 runs 11 residues. The CDR3 sequence is CSVGEGYEQYF. In nucleotides, the CDR3 is TGCAGCGTCGGGGAGGGCTACGAGCAGTACTTC.

The chain couples TRBV30 to TRBJ2-2, with D possibly TRBD2 on 6 matching bases. CDR3 length: 15 amino acids. V lost 5 bases, J lost 2 bases, and 15 bases lay in between. Germline-derived CDR1 and CDR2 are GTSNPN and SVGIG (reference sequence). CDR3 coding DNA: TGTGCCTGGGCGGCGGGACTCCTTAACACCGGGGAGCTGTTTTTT. This codes for CAWAAGLLNTGELFF.

This chain uses TRBV2 with TRBJ2-2; 12 bases are shared with TRBD2. CDR1 is SNHLY and CDR2 is FYNNEI in the germline V gene. This CDR3 contains 16 residues. V lost 3 bases and J lost 9; bases outside the gene matches: 8. CDR3 loop: CASSESSGRAIWELFF. The DNA for the CDR3 is TGTGCCAGCAGTGAGTCTAGCGGGAGGGCCATCTGGGAGCTGTTTTTT. Combining the CDR3 with reference TRBV2 and TRBJ2-2 gives the whole variable domain EPEVTQTPSHQVTQMGQEVILRCVPISNHLYFYWYRQILGQKVEFLVSFYNNEISEKSEIFDDQFSVERPDGSNFTLKIRSTKLEDSAMYFCASSESSGRAIWELFFGEGSRLTVL.

The gene calls are TRBV27 and TRBJ2-7, with D possibly TRBD1 on 5 matching bases. The CDR3 is made up of 12 amino acids. V lost 5 bases and J lost 1, with 6 bases in between. CDR1 and CDR2 from the germline V gene are MNHEY and SMNVEV (reference sequence). The CDR3 nucleotides are TGTGCCAGCAGTCAGGGTTCCTACGAGCAGTACTTC. Translated: CASSQGSYEQYF.

In its sample, this clone was seen once. This CDR3 is also generated by other DNA sequences in the sample. The V gene is TRBV27, the J gene TRBJ2-7, with D tentatively TRBD2 (6 bases). Trimming left V 5 bases short and J 7 bases short, with 9 bases between. In germline, CDR1 is MNHEY, CDR2 SMNVEV (reference sequence). The CDR3 spans 11 residues. The CDR3 DNA is TGTGCCAGCAGTCCCGGAGGGGAGCAGTACTTC. Its protein is CASSPGGEQYF.